These 32 T cell receptor beta chains were sequenced from one sample in a study of OX40 agonist ivuxolimab in advanced cancers. Libraries were constructed by the immunoSEQ multiplex PCR assay. This immuneACCESS table, as held by TCRdb, lists in-frame sequences with V and J called but not all clones. Of the missing ones, under half trace to an unresolved V gene in checked studies; the others have no known cause. The sample table records roughly 65,000 clones; about four fifths of these occur just once. 2% to 2.5% of the sample belongs to the ten largest clones. Sequences were derived from CD4+ or CD8+ T cells sorted from blood, sampled in a trial of the OX40 agonist ivuxolimab. These receptor sequences come from an adult with an advanced solid tumor such as melanoma, head and neck, liver or kidney cancer.

This sequence joins TRBV15 and TRBJ2-7, with 9 bases aligning to TRBD2. Per the germline V gene, CDR1 is LNHNV and CDR2 is YYDKDF (reference sequence). CDR3 length: 16 amino acids. V lost 0 bases to trimming and J lost 4 bases; unmatched junction nucleotides: 7. The CDR3, as DNA: TGTGCCACCAGCAGAGAGAGGACTAGCGTTTCTTACGAGCAGTACTTC. Translated, it gives CATSRERTSVSYEQYF.

This clone has only a few counts. The gene calls are TRBV2 and TRBJ2-5; 8 bases align to TRBD2. This CDR3 has 12 residues. In germline, CDR1 is SNHLY, CDR2 FYNNEI. The V and J ends lost 11 bases and 4 bases, in that order; junction bases with no gene match: 6. CDR3 nucleotide sequence: TGTGCCGGGCGGGGGGACGGAGAGACCCAGTACTTC. Translating it yields CAGRGDGETQYF.

The V and J genes are TRBV5-1 and TRBJ1-1; D ambiguous. Germline V gives CDR1 SGHRS, CDR2 YFSETQ. Trimming removed 0 bases from V and 4 bases from J, with 13 bases in between. This CDR3 has 15 amino acids. The CDR3 bases are TGCGCCAGCAGCTTGGCCGGAGGGTTGGCCACTGAAGCTTTCTTT. This gives the protein CASSLAGGLATEAFF.

This sequence joins TRBV5-4 and TRBJ1-1, with 9 bases fitting TRBD1. V trimming: 4 bases; J trimming: 5 bases; junction bases outside the gene matches: 6. The CDR3 consists of 14 residues. The V gene's germline CDR1 is SGHNT and CDR2 YYREEE (reference sequence). The CDR3 sequence: CASSARDRVTEAFF. The CDR3 coding sequence is TGTGCCAGCAGCGCCCGGGACAGGGTAACTGAAGCTTTCTTT. The full variable domain, rest sourced from reference TRBV5-4 and TRBJ1-1, is ETGVTQSPTHLIKTRGQQVTLRCSSQSGHNTVSWYQQALGQGPQFIFQYYREEENGRGNFPPRFSGLQFPNYSSELNVNALELDDSALYLCASSARDRVTEAFFGQGTRLTVV.

This clone was counted only a few times. The V call is TRBV18, the J call TRBJ2-7; D might be TRBD2 (6 bases). Germline CDR1 is KGHSH and CDR2 is LQKENI. V was trimmed by 2 bases and J by 3 bases, leaving 23 bases between them. The CDR3 is made up of 18 amino acids. CDR3 nucleotide sequence: TGTGCCAGCTCACCAGGGGCTAGCGCTAGGGGTAGAGGCTACGAGCAGTACTTC. This codes for CASSPGASARGRGYEQYF.

This chain joins TRBV19 and TRBJ2-1, with 11 nucleotides matching TRBD2. J lost 5 bases, V lost 3 bases, and 12 bases had no gene match. The CDR3 covers 18 residues. CDR1 LNHDA and CDR2 SQIVND come from the germline V gene (reference sequence). This chain's CDR3 is CASSILLAGGLRDNEQFF. DNA for the CDR3: TGTGCCAGTAGTATTTTGCTAGCGGGGGGCCTGAGAGACAATGAGCAGTTCTTC.

This clone has just a few counts. This sequence joins TRBV6-5 and TRBJ2-3; D gene ambiguous. The germline V and J ends were trimmed by 8 bases and 0 bases, with 15 bases remaining between them. The CDR3 runs 15 residues. Germline assignment: CDR1 MNHEY and CDR2 SVGAGI. The CDR3 DNA is TGTGCCAGCGCCTTGGGCCGACCTAGCACAGATACGCAGTATTTT. It translates to CASALGRPSTDTQYF.

The V and J genes are TRBV30 and TRBJ2-7; TRBD1 agrees at 11 bases. Germline assignment: CDR1 GTSNPN and CDR2 SVGIG (reference sequence). This CDR3 comprises 13 residues. With 5 bases clipped from V and 3 bases from J, the junction kept 3 bases outside the gene matches. The chain's CDR3 is CAWGTGGGYEQYF. The CDR3 DNA sequence: TGTGCCTGGGGGACAGGGGGTGGCTACGAGCAGTACTTC.

The V gene is TRBV5-1, the J gene TRBJ1-3; D gene uncertain. The ends were cut back, 0 bases at V and 0 bases at J, with 13 bases in the middle. The CDR3 covers 17 residues. The germline V gene encodes CDR1 SGHRS and CDR2 YFSETQ. The CDR3 protein is CASSLGGVGYSGNTIYF. The DNA for the CDR3 is TGCGCCAGCAGCTTGGGGGGAGTAGGCTACTCTGGAAACACCATATATTTT.

The CDR3 DNA reads as TGTGCCAGCAGCTTGTTCGGACAGGGTTCCTACGAGCAGTACTTC. This translates into CASSLFGQGSYEQYF. This chain joins TRBV11-2 and TRBJ2-7; 8 positions agree with TRBD1. V gave up 3 bases and J gave up 1 base; unmatched junction bases: 5. This CDR3 region has 15 residues. CDR1 and CDR2 from the germline V gene are SGHAT and FQNNGV.

The genes are TRBV29-1 and TRBJ2-1; TRBD2 agrees at 8 bases. Trimming cost V 4 bases and J 4 bases; bases outside gene matches: 3. The CDR3 spans 13 residues. Germline CDR1 SQVTM, CDR2 ANQGSEA. The CDR3 nucleotides read TGCAGCGTTGCAAGCGGGAGTTACAATGAGCAGTTCTTC. This codes for CSVASGSYNEQFF.

This clone was seen once. V and J are TRBV29-1 and TRBJ2-3, with D perhaps assigned TRBD1 or TRBD2 (5 bases each). In germline, CDR1 is SQVTM, CDR2 ANQGSEA. Trimming cost V 7 bases and J 3 bases, with 11 bases left between them. The CDR3 covers 12 residues. The CDR3 spells CSADGATDTQYF. CDR3 sequence (DNA): TGCAGCGCCGACGGGGCTACAGATACGCAGTATTTT.

V usage is TRBV27 and J usage is TRBJ2-1; possibly TRBD1 for D (6 bases). Germline values: CDR1 MNHEY, CDR2 SMNVEV (reference sequence). This CDR3 comprises 14 residues. V was trimmed by 7 bases and J by 7 bases, leaving 17 bases between them. The CDR3 protein is CASMVKGVRNEQFF. For the CDR3, the DNA is TGTGCCAGCATGGTTAAGGGGGTAAGGAATGAGCAGTTCTTC.

The chain has TRBV5-6 and TRBJ1-1; 7 bases match TRBD1. J gave up 1 base and V 2 bases, and 5 bases lay outside the gene matches. Germline CDR1 is SGHDT and CDR2 is YYEEEE. The CDR3 has 15 amino acids. For the CDR3, the DNA is TGTGCCAGCAGCTTAGAGACAGGGAAGAACACTGAAGCTTTCTTT. It encodes CASSLETGKNTEAFF.

The J gene is TRBJ2-7, the V gene TRBV7-9; 13 bases fit TRBD2. The CDR3 is 15 amino acids. Per the germline V gene, CDR1 is SEHNR and CDR2 is FQNEAQ (reference sequence). With 4 bases clipped from V and 4 bases from J, the junction kept 4 bases outside the gene matches. CDR3 amino acids: CASSSWTSGSYEQYF. The CDR3, as DNA: TGTGCCAGCAGCTCATGGACTAGCGGGAGTTACGAGCAGTACTTC.

The chain is built from TRBV9 and TRBJ1-1; the D gene is possibly TRBD1 (5 bases). CDR1 SGDLS and CDR2 YYNGEE come from the germline V gene. The CDR3 has 15 amino acids. The V end was cut by 3 bases, the J end by 10 bases, with 22 bases between. The CDR3 protein is CASSEYRGSYGSAFF. The CDR3 nucleotides read TGTGCCAGCAGCGAATACCGGGGCTCCTATGGTTCAGCTTTCTTT.

A few counts support this clone. The rearrangement links TRBV7-8 to TRBJ2-7; 9 bases line up with TRBD1. The V gene end was trimmed by 0 bases and the J gene end by 6 bases; junction bases not matched to a gene: 3. Germline assignment: CDR1 SGHVS and CDR2 FQNEAQ. The CDR3 is 14 amino acids. As DNA, the CDR3 is TGTGCCAGCAGCTTAGCGGGACAGGGAGGCGAGCAGTACTTC. As protein: CASSLAGQGGEQYF.

The chain joins TRBV5-1 to TRBJ2-1; D unclear. Germline CDR1 and CDR2: SGHRS and YFSETQ. The V and J ends lost 1 base and 10 bases respectively, with 9 bases between them. The CDR3 has 12 amino acids. The CDR3 bases are TGCGCCAGCAGCTTGACTTCGTGGGAGCAGTTCTTC. It encodes CASSLTSWEQFF.

The V call is TRBV19, the J call TRBJ1-4, with D hard to call. Looked up from germline, CDR1 is LNHDA and CDR2 is SQIVND (reference sequence). V lost 6 bases and J 0 bases, leaving 5 bases between the germline ends. The CDR3 covers 13 residues. CDR3 region: CASSKTTNEKLFF. As DNA, the CDR3 is TGTGCCAGTAGCAAAACAACTAATGAAAAACTGTTTTTT. Supplemented by reference TRBV19 and TRBJ1-4, the full variable domain reads DGGITQSPKYLFRKEGQNVTLSCEQNLNHDAMYWYRQDPGQGLRLIYYSQIVNDFQKGDIAEGYSVSREKKESFPLTVTSAQKNPTAFYLCASSKTTNEKLFFGSGTQLSVL.

V is TRBV28 and J is TRBJ2-7; D possibly corresponds to TRBD2 (5 bases). Per germline, CDR1 MDHEN and CDR2 SYDVKM. Trimming removed 6 bases from V and 3 bases from J, with 18 bases in between. CDR3 length equals 15 residues. The CDR3 coding sequence is TGTGCCAGCAGATACCCCGGAGGCAGCGGCTACGAGCAGTACTTC. Its protein product is CASRYPGGSGYEQYF. The entire variable domain, with the rest obtained from reference TRBV28 and TRBJ2-7, is as follows: DVKVTQSSRYLVKRTGEKVFLECVQDMDHENMFWYRQDPGLGLRLIYFSYDVKMKEKGDIPEGYSVSREKKERFSLILESASTNQTSMYLCASRYPGGSGYEQYFGPGTRLTVT.

V is TRBV28 and J is TRBJ2-3, with TRBD1 as a possible D gene (6 bases). CDR3 length: 14 amino acids. V was cut by 2 bases and J by 2 bases, with 8 bases left in between. Germline loops: CDR1 MDHEN, CDR2 SYDVKM. The CDR3 region is CASSLGQITDTQYF. The CDR3, as DNA: TGTGCCAGCAGTTTAGGACAGATCACAGATACGCAGTATTTT.

This clone is a singleton in its sample. The rearrangement uses TRBV5-5 and TRBJ1-1; 9 bases line up with TRBD1. This CDR3 is built from 15 residues. V lost 6 bases to trimming and J lost 5 bases; unmatched junction nucleotides: 11. Germline assignment: CDR1 SGHKS and CDR2 YYEKEE (reference sequence). In DNA, the CDR3 is TGTGCCAGCAAATACGGACAGGGGAGTGGGACTGAAGCTTTCTTT. It translates to CASKYGQGSGTEAFF.

J is TRBJ1-5 and V is TRBV19; no reliable D call. Germline V gene lookup returns CDR1 LNHDA and CDR2 SQIVND (reference sequence). Trimming took off 3 bases at V and 1 base at J, with 13 bases between the two ends. The CDR3 contains 16 residues. This chain's CDR3 is CASSIGGLRSNQPQHF. The CDR3 nucleotides are TGTGCCAGTAGTATCGGCGGGCTAAGAAGCAATCAGCCCCAGCATTTT.

The V and J genes are TRBV6-6 and TRBJ1-1; TRBD1 aligns across 7 bases. The V gene end was trimmed by 5 bases and the J gene end by 5 bases; junction bases not matched to a gene: 11. This CDR3 is built from 15 residues. CDR1 is MNHNY and CDR2 is SVGAGI in the germline V gene (reference sequence). The CDR3 is CASSTTLTGTTEAFF. CDR3 coding DNA: TGTGCCAGCAGTACCACCCTGACAGGGACAACTGAAGCTTTCTTT.

The chain recombines TRBV30 with TRBJ2-1; no reliable D call. The CDR3 has 16 residues. CDR1 GTSNPN and CDR2 SVGIG come from the germline V gene (reference sequence). Between the trimmed V and J ends, which lost 0 bases and 0 bases, there was a span of 12 bases. CDR3 protein: CAWSVKIAFSYNEQFF. Written as DNA, the CDR3 is TGTGCCTGGAGTGTAAAGATTGCGTTCTCCTACAATGAGCAGTTCTTC.

The chain employs TRBV28 and TRBJ2-5; 10 bases line up with TRBD1. Unmatched junction bases numbered 2, after V lost 2 bases and J lost 5 bases. Germline V gene sequence: CDR1 MDHEN, CDR2 SYDVKM. This CDR3 has 14 amino acids. For the CDR3, the DNA is TGTGCCAGCAGTTTAGGGACAGGGGTGGAGACCCAGTACTTC. This sequence encodes CASSLGTGVETQYF.

This clone was seen a handful of times. The rearrangement uses TRBV5-6 and TRBJ1-5; D is perhaps TRBD1 (6 bases). V gave up 0 bases and J gave up 4 bases, with 17 bases separating them. The germline V gene has CDR1 SGHDT and CDR2 YYEEEE. The CDR3 is 17 amino acids. CDR3 bases: TGTGCCAGCAGCTTGGCCAGAACTAGGGGGAATAATCAGCCCCAGCATTTT. Translating gives CASSLARTRGNNQPQHF.

CDR3 in amino acids: CASSPTPGQGVPQPQHF. CDR3 nucleotide sequence: TGTGCCAGCAGCCCGACCCCTGGACAGGGAGTTCCTCAGCCCCAGCATTTT. The chain employs TRBV7-9 and TRBJ1-5, with 8 bases matching TRBD1. V was clipped by 5 bases and J by 6 bases; unmatched bases: 15. The CDR3 has 17 residues. Germline V gene data show CDR1 as SEHNR and CDR2 as FQNEAQ (reference sequence).

This rearrangement joins TRBV10-1 to TRBJ2-7, with TRBD2 as a possible D gene (5 bases). The V end lost 3 bases, the J end lost 2 bases, and 14 bases lay between the germline ends. The CDR3 spans 15 residues. The germline V gene encodes CDR1 WNHNN and CDR2 SYGVQD (reference sequence). CDR3 protein: CASSEMESGTYEQYF. The CDR3 DNA follows: TGCGCCAGCAGTGAAATGGAAAGCGGAACCTACGAGCAGTACTTC.

The V gene is TRBV28, the J gene TRBJ2-1, with 15 nucleotides matching TRBD2. Losses at the gene ends were 4 bases for V and 6 bases for J; bases not matched to a gene: 1. The CDR3 has 15 residues. Germline V gene lookup returns CDR1 MDHEN and CDR2 SYDVKM. The chain's CDR3 is CASSSGLAGGNEQFF. The CDR3 nucleotides read TGTGCCAGCAGTTCGGGACTAGCGGGAGGCAATGAGCAGTTCTTC.

The CDR3 DNA follows: TGTGCCAGCAGCTTGCGGGACAGCCGATATGGCTACACCTTC. It specifies CASSLRDSRYGYTF. The chain combines TRBV5-6 with TRBJ1-2; TRBD1 matches at 7 bases. After removal of 1 base from V and 5 bases from J, the junction contained 5 bases not matched to a gene. The CDR3 covers 14 residues. Germline values: CDR1 SGHDT, CDR2 YYEEEE.

This clone appeared a few times. The chain is built from TRBV7-2 and TRBJ2-7, with 13 bases matching TRBD2. V gave up 6 bases and J gave up 2 bases; unmatched junction bases: 10. Germline V gene data show CDR1 as SGHTA and CDR2 as FQGNSA. The CDR3 has 17 amino acids. The CDR3 DNA is TGTGCCAGCAGAACTTCACCGGGACTAGCGGGACCCTACGAGCAGTACTTC. The encoded protein is CASRTSPGLAGPYEQYF.